Below, 3 T cell receptor beta chains from the same sample are listed, as sequenced in a study of identifying expanded T cells in peripheral blood. Here immunoSEQ multiplex PCR was the method, and the copy in TCRdb shows in-frame clones only, minus some. The repertoire holds about 81,000 clones, with over 80% as singletons. Sequencing was done on a sample of blood. Source of these receptors: a person aged 18-69 years in good health.

The V gene is TRBV14, the J gene TRBJ2-3; 7 bases are shared with TRBD2. The J segment lost 1 base and the V segment lost 1 base, leaving 2 bases of the junction unmatched. From germline, CDR1 is SGHDN and CDR2 FVKESK. The CDR3 spans 15 residues. This CDR3 is CASSQVAGGTDTQYF. CDR3 bases: TGTGCCAGCAGCCAAGTTGCGGGAGGCACAGATACGCAGTATTTT.

V and J are TRBV5-4 and TRBJ2-5, with 9 bases lining up with TRBD2. The germline V gene encodes CDR1 SGHNT and CDR2 YYREEE (reference sequence). V lost 1 base, J lost 4 bases, and 5 bases stayed unmatched. CDR3 size: 15 residues. The CDR3 is CASSLTLAGTETQYF. The CDR3 nucleotides are TGTGCCAGCAGCTTGACGCTAGCGGGAACAGAGACCCAGTACTTC.

The chain has TRBV7-3 and TRBJ2-2, with D possibly TRBD1 on 5 matching bases. The germline gives CDR1 SGHTA, CDR2 FQGTGA. The CDR3 spans 17 residues. V was trimmed by 1 base and J by 7 bases, leaving 19 bases between them. CDR3: CASSLMGSMGQSGELFF. The CDR3 nucleotides are TGTGCCAGCAGCTTAATGGGGTCCATGGGGCAGAGCGGGGAGCTGTTTTTT.